Included here is one TCR beta chain sequence, with context. This specimen comes from a study of blood T cell repertoires in COVID-19. On the study more broadly: Whether acute or convalescent, the COVID-19 samples came from the United States, Italy and Spain.

The CDR3 consists of 12 residues. The germline CDR1 and CDR2 sequences are SGHRS and YFSETQ. V was shortened by 3 bases and J by 6 bases, with 9 bases between the two germline ends. Original processing notes: Estimates of nucleated cell counts were drawn from the amplification of reference gene primers. Assay used: immunoSEQ multiplex PCR; TCRdb lists only in-frame clones, some missing. D and trimming come from the DNA, and the V and J calls and clone size come from that table. The sample records 50,000 or so clones, nearly 90% being singletons. V gene TRBV5-1 combines with J gene TRBJ2-5; TRBD1 might be the D (6 bases). Sequences were obtained from peripheral blood. The source of this sequence is a man aged 60-69 years with active COVID-19. CDR3 nucleotides: TGCGCCAGCAGCTCGACAGGAAAGACCCAGTACTTC. This sequence encodes CASSSTGKTQYF.